This T cell receptor beta chain emerged from a study of OX40 agonist ivuxolimab in advanced cancers. Overall study: Participants, roughly 80% male, averaged 60 years of age, ranging from roughly 23 to 80. Patients achieving partial responses numbered three: one hepatocellular carcinoma case and two cutaneous melanoma cases.

Per germline, CDR1 SGHDT and CDR2 YYEEEE. V gave up 0 bases and J gave up 9 bases, with 4 bases separating them. The CDR3 spans 11 residues. Some clones are missing from TCRdb's copy, which holds only in-frame ones; the method was immunoSEQ multiplex PCR. The repertoire consists of about 99,000 clones, with about 96% occurring once and the leading ten covering 2%. On this clone: Its antigen is as yet unknown.

Findings of the study overall: The 0.1-3.0 mg/kg partial responders had among the lowest clonal expansion.

The chain employs TRBV5-6 and TRBJ2-1; the D is unclear. The receptor was derived from an adult with an advanced solid tumor such as melanoma, head and neck, liver or kidney cancer. The source was CD4+ or CD8+ T cells sorted from blood, collected in a trial of the OX40 agonist ivuxolimab. The CDR3 DNA follows: TGTGCCAGCAGCTTGGCTGGTGAGCAGTTCTTC. This translates into CASSLAGEQFF. The variable domain in full, completed from reference TRBV5-6 and TRBJ2-1, reads DAGVTQSPTHLIKTRGQQVTLRCSPKSGHDTVSWYQQALGQGPQFIFQYYEEEERQRGNFPDRFSGHQFPNYSSELNVNALLLGDSALYLCASSLAGEQFFGPGTRLTVL.